The T cell receptor beta chain described here comes from a study of molecular identifiers for immune sequencing clone quantification. The study's findings and limits: Reports indicate spiked Jurkat TCR RNA from one cell could be found among about a million naive cells.

The CDR3 loop spans 20 amino acids. The V gene end was trimmed by 2 bases and the J gene end by 1 base; junction bases not matched to a gene: 10. Details on this clonotype: Its antigen is unknown.

In the sort, naive CD8 T cells were defined as CD8+CD4-CCR7+CD45RA+. It was with previously described methods and listed TCR primers that bulk TCR libraries were made. TCRdb reanalysed the PCR reads using MiXCR and keeps one entry per CDR3 protein. The sample carries some 320,000 distinct CDR3 sequences, roughly a fifth recorded once. The V gene is TRBV12-3 or TRBV12-4, the J gene TRBJ2-5, with 16 bases that match TRBD2. The sequenced sample was naive CD8+ T cells from blood, with Jurkat cell RNA spiked in. The subset was: FACS-sorted CD8+CD4-CCR7+CD45RA+ naive T cells. The sequence came from a human donor in good health. Some libraries in this study had Jurkat cell RNA spiked in. The CDR3: CASSLSGLAGGNNFQETQYF. The CDR3 coding sequence is TGTGCCAGCAGTTTATCGGGACTAGCGGGAGGGAATAATTTCCAAGAGACCCAGTACTTC.